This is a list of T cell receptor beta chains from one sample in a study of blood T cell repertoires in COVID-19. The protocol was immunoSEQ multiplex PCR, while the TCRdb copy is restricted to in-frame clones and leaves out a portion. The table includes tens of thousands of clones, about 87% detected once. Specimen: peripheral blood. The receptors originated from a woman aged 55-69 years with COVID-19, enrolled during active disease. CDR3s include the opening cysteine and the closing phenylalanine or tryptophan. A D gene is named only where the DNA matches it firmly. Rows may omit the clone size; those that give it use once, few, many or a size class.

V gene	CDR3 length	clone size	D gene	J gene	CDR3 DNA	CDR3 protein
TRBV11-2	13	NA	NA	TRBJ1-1	TGTGCCAGCAGAACAGGGTGGAGCACTGAAGCTTTCTTT	CASRTGWSTEAFF
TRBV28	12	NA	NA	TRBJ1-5	TGTGCCAGCAGTTCGGGATGGCAGCCCCAGCATTTT	CASSSGWQPQHF
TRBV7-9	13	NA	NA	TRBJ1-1	TGTGCCAGCAGCCAGGGGTGGACGGGGGAAGCTTTCTTT	CASSQGWTGEAFF
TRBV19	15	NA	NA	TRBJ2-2	TGTGCCAGTAGTCCCCGGACCGGGAGTGTAGGGGAGCTGTTTTTT	CASSPRTGSVGELFF
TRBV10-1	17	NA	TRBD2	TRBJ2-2	TGCGCCAGCAGTGAAAGTCGGGGATTAGCGGGGGACGGGGAGCTGTTTTTT	CASSESRGLAGDGELFF
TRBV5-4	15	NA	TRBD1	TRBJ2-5	TGTGCCAGCAGCTTGCGACAGGGGGCGCTGGAGACCCAGTACTTC	CASSLRQGALETQYF
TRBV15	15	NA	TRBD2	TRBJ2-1	TGTGCCACCAGCAGAGTCACTAGCGGCTACAATGAGCAGTTCTTC	CATSRVTSGYNEQFF
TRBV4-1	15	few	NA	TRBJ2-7	TGCGCCAGCAGCCAAGAGGCGGGACTCTCCTACGAGCAGTACTTC	CASSQEAGLSYEQYF
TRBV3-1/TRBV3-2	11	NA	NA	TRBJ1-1	TGTGCCAGCAGCCAAGACAGTGAAGCTTTCTTT	CASSQDSEAFF
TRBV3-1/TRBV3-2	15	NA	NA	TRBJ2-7	TGTGCCAGCAGCCAAGAAGTCGGGGAATCCTACGAGCAGTACTTC	CASSQEVGESYEQYF
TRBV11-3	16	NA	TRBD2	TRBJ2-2	TGTGCCAGCAGCTTAGGACTAGCGGGAGATTCCGGGGAGCTGTTTTTT	CASSLGLAGDSGELFF
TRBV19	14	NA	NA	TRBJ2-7	TGTGCCAGTAGTATCTTTTACATGTCCTACGAGCAGTACTTC	CASSIFYMSYEQYF
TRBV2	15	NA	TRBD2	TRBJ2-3	TGTGCCAGCAGCTTACGACTAGCGGGGACAGATACGCAGTATTTT	CASSLRLAGTDTQYF
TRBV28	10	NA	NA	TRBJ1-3	TGTGCCAGCATTAAAAACACCATATATTTT	CASIKNTIYF
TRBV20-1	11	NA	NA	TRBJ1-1	TGCAGTGCGAATAGGGGGATTGAAGCTTTCTTT	CSANRGIEAFF
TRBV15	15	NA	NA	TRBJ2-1	TGTGCCACCAGCAGAGTTCGTGGGACTTACAATGAGCAGTTCTTC	CATSRVRGTYNEQFF
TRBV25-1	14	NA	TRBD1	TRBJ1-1	TGTGCCAGCAGTATCCGGGACAGGGCGTCTGAAGCTTTCTTT	CASSIRDRASEAFF
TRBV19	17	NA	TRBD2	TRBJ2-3	TGTGCCAGTAGTGCGACTAGCGGGAAGATCGTTCCGGATACGCAGTATTTT	CASSATSGKIVPDTQYF
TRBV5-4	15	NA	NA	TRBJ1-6	TGTGCCAGCACCTCGGGTCCGGCTGTGGATTCACCCCTCCACTTT	CASTSGPAVDSPLHF
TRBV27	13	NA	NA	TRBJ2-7	TGTGCCAGCAGTCCAAACAGGGCGATGGGGCAGTACTTC	CASSPNRAMGQYF
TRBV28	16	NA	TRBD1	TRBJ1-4	TGTGCCACCGGAGGGACAGTTTTTGGAATGTTTGAAAAACTGTTTTTT	CATGGTVFGMFEKLFF
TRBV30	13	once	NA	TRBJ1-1	TGTGCCTGGCAAGCGCATGGGGGGGCTGAAGCTTTCTTT	CAWQAHGGAEAFF
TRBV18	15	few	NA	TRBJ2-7	TGTGCCAGCTCACCCCTTCCCAGGGAATCCTACGAGCAGTACTTC	CASSPLPRESYEQYF
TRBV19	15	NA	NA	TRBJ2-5	TGTGCCAGTAGTATGGTTCAGGAGGGACAAGAGACCCAGTACTTC	CASSMVQEGQETQYF
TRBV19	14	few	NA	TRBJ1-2	TGTGCCAGTACTAGGGGCAGCTCTAACTATGGCTACACCTTC	CASTRGSSNYGYTF
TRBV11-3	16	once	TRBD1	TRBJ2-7	TGTGCCAGCAGCTTACACCCGGACAGGGTCTTCGACGAGCAGTACTTC	CASSLHPDRVFDEQYF
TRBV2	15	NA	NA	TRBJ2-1	TGTGCCAGCACCCAATTGACAGCCCGTGGGAATGAGCAGTTCTTC	CASTQLTARGNEQFF
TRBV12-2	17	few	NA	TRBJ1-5	TGTGCAAGTCGCTTAGTGGCAGGGTTTTTGAGCAATCAGCCCCAGCATTTT	CASRLVAGFLSNQPQHF
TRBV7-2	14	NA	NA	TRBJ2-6	TGTGCCAGCAGCTTGTCCGCAGGGTGGTCCGTCCTGACTTTC	CASSLSAGWSVLTF
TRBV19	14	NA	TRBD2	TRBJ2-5	TGTGCCAGTAGTATTGCGGGAGGGCCGGAGACCCAGTACTTC	CASSIAGGPETQYF
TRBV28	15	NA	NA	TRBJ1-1	TGTGCCAGCAGCTTCGACAGGAAGAACGGCGCTGAAGCTTTCTTT	CASSFDRKNGAEAFF
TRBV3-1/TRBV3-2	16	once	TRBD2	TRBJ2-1	TGTGCCAGCAGCCAAGAGGGGGTTGGGCTAGCGGAAGAGCAGTTCTTC	CASSQEGVGLAEEQFF
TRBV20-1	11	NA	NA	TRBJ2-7	TGCAGTGCTAAGGGGGCCTACGAGCAGTACTTC	CSAKGAYEQYF
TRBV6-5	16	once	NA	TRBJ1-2	TGTGCCAGCAGTTACGGGAGGGCTGGGGGAAACTATGGCTACACCTTC	CASSYGRAGGNYGYTF
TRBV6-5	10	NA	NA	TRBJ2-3	TGTGCCAGCAGTACTGGTACGCAGTATTTT	CASSTGTQYF